One and the same sample provided the 9 T cell receptor beta chains below, sequenced in a study of identical twins. A single record per CDR3 protein comes from TCRdb applying MiXCR to the 5' RACE reads. The sample has under 250,000 distinct CDR3 sequences; around a tenth are singletons. Sequences were obtained from memory (CD45RO+) T cells sorted from blood. All receptors come from a woman between 18 and 29 years old in good health.

In this sample, this clonotype turned up a few times. The chain joins TRBV7-9 to TRBJ1-2; a possible D gene is TRBD1 (6 bases). Looked up from germline, CDR1 is SEHNR and CDR2 is FQNEAQ (reference sequence). The V end was cut by 0 bases, the J end by 6 bases, with 14 bases between. This CDR3 has 15 amino acids. This CDR3 reads CASSLARGVAHGYTF. Here the CDR3 DNA reads TGTGCCAGCAGCTTAGCCAGGGGAGTCGCCCATGGCTACACCTTC.

V gene TRBV9 combines with J gene TRBJ1-5; D might be TRBD1 (6 bases). CDR1 and CDR2 from the germline V gene are SGDLS and YYNGEE. CDR3 length: 13 amino acids. Trimming shortened V by 3 bases and J by 9 bases, and 13 bases separated the two germline ends. CDR3 in DNA: TGTGCCAGCAGCGCTAGGGAACAGGGGCCCCAGCATTTT. This gives the protein CASSAREQGPQHF.

V is TRBV29-1 and J is TRBJ2-7; TRBD2 matches at 13 bases. The CDR3 covers 14 residues. Germline V gene data show CDR1 as SQVTM and CDR2 as ANQGSEA. Trimming cost V 4 bases and J 7 bases; bases outside gene matches: 7. The CDR3 DNA reads as TGCAGCGTTGTCGGACTAGCGGGAGTAGGGGAGCAGTACTTC. Its protein product is CSVVGLAGVGEQYF.

The chain couples TRBV12-3 or TRBV12-4 to TRBJ2-5, with 7 bases fitting TRBD1. The length of the CDR3 is 13 residues. Losses at the gene ends were 5 bases for V and 4 bases for J; bases not matched to a gene: 4. The CDR3: CASSLQGLETQYF. The CDR3 DNA sequence: TGTGCCAGCAGTCTACAGGGGTTAGAGACCCAGTACTTC.

The chain employs TRBV5-1 and TRBJ1-3; D not resolved. The CDR3 runs 14 residues. Trimming removed 0 bases at V and 4 bases at J, with 8 bases between. Germline CDR1 and CDR2: SGHRS and YFSETQ. The CDR3 here is CASSLAGYGNTIYF. CDR3 coding DNA: TGCGCCAGCAGCTTGGCCGGGTACGGAAACACCATATATTTT.

The chain joins TRBV7-9 to TRBJ2-7, with D maybe TRBD2 (5 bases). The V end was cut by 4 bases, the J end by 9 bases, with 16 bases between. CDR1 and CDR2 from the germline V gene are SEHNR and FQNEAQ (reference sequence). CDR3 length: 13 amino acids. CDR3 amino acids: CASSYDQRVWQYF. The CDR3 region has the DNA TGTGCCAGCAGCTACGATCAGAGGGTCTGGCAGTACTTC.

This clonotype was picked up many times. V usage is TRBV11-2 and J usage is TRBJ1-4; 8 bases are a match to TRBD1. Germline lookup yields CDR1 SGHAT and CDR2 FQNNGV. V trimming: 5 bases; J trimming: 2 bases; junction bases outside the gene matches: 16. The CDR3 loop spans 19 amino acids. The CDR3 is CASSARPGTGAGTNEKLFF. The CDR3 bases are TGTGCCAGCAGCGCACGTCCCGGGACAGGTGCCGGTACTAATGAAAAACTGTTTTTT.

Note on this clonotype: One junction end disagrees with the germline gene, perhaps due to a read error. The rearrangement links TRBV15 to TRBJ2-7; D not certain. Germline-derived CDR1 and CDR2 are LNHNV and YYDKDF (reference sequence). The CDR3 has 12 amino acids. The chain's CDR3 is CATSRGFDKPDF. CDR3 in DNA: TGTGCCACCAGCAGAGGCTTCGACAAACCCGACTTC.

This clonotype has at least ten counts. The DNA for the CDR3 is TGTGCCAGCAGGATGACTAGCGGGAGTTACGAGCAGTACTTC. Amino acid sequence: CASRMTSGSYEQYF. The genes are TRBV12-3 or TRBV12-4 and TRBJ2-7, with TRBD2 matching 12 bases. J gave up 4 bases and V 6 bases, and 4 bases lay outside the gene matches. The CDR3 covers 14 residues.